This T cell receptor (beta chain) was captured in a study of T cells in Graves' hyperthyroidism and ophthalmopathy. Regarding the study as a whole: Blood also showed most of the thyroid clonotypes that were expanded above 0.001.

This clonotype was observed at least ten times. Its antigen is not known. The CDR3 regions of TCR beta were amplified from RNA transcripts. In the first-round RT-PCR of the TCR CDR3, the HTBI primer set was used. TCRdb called the multiplex PCR reads again in MiXCR, with one record for every CDR3 protein. The sample holds around 200,000 distinct CDR3 sequences; about a sixth are singletons and the top ten take 25% to 30%. V was cut by 3 bases and J by 1 base, with 9 bases left in between. This CDR3 is 14 amino acids long. Diagnostic assessment was based on clinical symptoms, serum thyroxine and TRAb, thyroid ultrasound and orbital computed tomography.

The clonotype was recovered from a woman between 50 and 59 years old with Graves' hyperthyroidism. J is TRBJ1-1 and V is TRBV12-3 or TRBV12-4, with a tentative D call TRBD1 (5 bases). The sequencing sample was made of blood. The CDR3 here is CASSFRGSNTEAFF. The CDR3 nucleotides read TGTGCCAGCAGTTTTCGGGGGTCGAACACTGAAGCTTTCTTT.